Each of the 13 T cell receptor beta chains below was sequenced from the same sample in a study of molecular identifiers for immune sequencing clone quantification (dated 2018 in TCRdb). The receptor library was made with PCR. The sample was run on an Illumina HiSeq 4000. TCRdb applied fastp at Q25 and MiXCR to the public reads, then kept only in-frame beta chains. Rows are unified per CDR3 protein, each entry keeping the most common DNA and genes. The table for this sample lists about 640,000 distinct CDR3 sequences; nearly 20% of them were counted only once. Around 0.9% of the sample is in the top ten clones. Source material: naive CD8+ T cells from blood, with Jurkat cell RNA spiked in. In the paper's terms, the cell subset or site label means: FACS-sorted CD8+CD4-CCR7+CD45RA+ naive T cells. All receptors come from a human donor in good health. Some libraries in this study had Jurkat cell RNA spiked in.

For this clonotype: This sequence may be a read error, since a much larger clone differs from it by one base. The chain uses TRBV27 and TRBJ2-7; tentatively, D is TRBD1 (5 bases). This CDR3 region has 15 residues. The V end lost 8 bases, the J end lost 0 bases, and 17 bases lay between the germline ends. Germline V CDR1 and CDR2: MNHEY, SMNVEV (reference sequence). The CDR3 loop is CASGGHGTSSYEQYF. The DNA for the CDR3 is TGTGCCAGCGGTGGACACGGAACCAGCTCCTACGAGCAGTACTTC.

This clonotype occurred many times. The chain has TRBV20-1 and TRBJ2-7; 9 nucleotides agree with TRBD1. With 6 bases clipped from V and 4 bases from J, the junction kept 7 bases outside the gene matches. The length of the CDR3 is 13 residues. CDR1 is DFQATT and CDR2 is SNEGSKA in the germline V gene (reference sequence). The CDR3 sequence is CSARTGAGYEQYF. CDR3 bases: TGCAGTGCCCGGACAGGGGCGGGTTACGAGCAGTACTTC.

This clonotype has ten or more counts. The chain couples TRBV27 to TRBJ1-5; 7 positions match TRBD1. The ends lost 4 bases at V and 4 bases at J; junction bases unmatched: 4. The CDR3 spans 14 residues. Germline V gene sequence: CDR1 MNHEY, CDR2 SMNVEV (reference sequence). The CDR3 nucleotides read TGTGCCAGCAGTTACGGGACAGAGAATCAGCCCCAGCATTTT. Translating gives CASSYGTENQPQHF.

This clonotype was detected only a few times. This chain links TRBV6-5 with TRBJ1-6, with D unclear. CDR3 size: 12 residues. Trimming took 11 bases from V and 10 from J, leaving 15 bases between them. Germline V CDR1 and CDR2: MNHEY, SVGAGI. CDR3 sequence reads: CAFAPEGSPLHF. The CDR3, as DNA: TGTGCCTTCGCGCCGGAGGGCTCACCCCTCCACTTT.

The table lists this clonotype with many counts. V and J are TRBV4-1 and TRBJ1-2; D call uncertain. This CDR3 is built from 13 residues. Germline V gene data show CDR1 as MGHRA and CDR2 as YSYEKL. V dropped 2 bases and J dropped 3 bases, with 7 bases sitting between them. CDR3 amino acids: CASSQIADYGYTF. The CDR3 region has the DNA TGCGCCAGCAGCCAAATTGCCGACTATGGCTACACCTTC.

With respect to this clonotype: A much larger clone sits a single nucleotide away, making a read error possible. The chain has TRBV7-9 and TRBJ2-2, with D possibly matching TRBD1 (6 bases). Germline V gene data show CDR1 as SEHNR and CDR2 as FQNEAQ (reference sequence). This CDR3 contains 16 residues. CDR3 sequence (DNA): TGTGCCAGCAGCTTAGGAGGGGGTTTCGACACCGGGGAGCTGTCTTTT. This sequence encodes CASSLGGGFDTGELSF.

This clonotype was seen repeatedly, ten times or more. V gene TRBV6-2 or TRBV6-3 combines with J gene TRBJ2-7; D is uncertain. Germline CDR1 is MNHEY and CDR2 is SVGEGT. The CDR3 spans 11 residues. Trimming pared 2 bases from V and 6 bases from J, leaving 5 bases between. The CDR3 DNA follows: TGTGCCAGCAGTTACCCCCCCGAGCAGTACTTC. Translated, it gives CASSYPPEQYF.

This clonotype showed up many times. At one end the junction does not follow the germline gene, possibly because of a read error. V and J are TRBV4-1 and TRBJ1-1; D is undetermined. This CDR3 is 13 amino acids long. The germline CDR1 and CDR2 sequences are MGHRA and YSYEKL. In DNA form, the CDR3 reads TGTGCCAGCAGCCAAGTTGGTGGCACTGAAGCTTTCTTT. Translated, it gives CASSQVGGTEAFF.

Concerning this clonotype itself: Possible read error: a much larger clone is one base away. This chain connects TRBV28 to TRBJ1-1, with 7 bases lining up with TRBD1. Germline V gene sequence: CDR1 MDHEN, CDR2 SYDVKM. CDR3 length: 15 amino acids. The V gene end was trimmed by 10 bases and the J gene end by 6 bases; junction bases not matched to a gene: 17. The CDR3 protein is CATTRGWTGSSEAFF. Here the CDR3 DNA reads TGTGCCACCACACGGGGCTGGACAGGTTCTTCTGAAGCTTTCTTT.

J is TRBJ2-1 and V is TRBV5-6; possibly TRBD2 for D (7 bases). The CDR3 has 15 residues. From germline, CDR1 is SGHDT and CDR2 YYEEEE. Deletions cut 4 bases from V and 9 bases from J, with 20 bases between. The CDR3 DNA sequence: TGTGCCAGCAGCAGCCCGGGGGGCAGAATCCGTGAGCAGTTCTTC. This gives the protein CASSSPGGRIREQFF. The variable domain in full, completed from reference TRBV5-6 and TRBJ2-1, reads DAGVTQSPTHLIKTRGQQVTLRCSPKSGHDTVSWYQQALGQGPQFIFQYYEEEERQRGNFPDRFSGHQFPNYSSELNVNALLLGDSALYLCASSSPGGRIREQFFGPGTRLTVL.

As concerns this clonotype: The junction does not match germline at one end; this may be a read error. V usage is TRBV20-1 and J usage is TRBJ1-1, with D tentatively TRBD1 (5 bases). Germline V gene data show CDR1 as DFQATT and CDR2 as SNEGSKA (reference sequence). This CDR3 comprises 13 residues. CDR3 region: CSARPTAHTKAFF. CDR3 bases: TGCAGTGCTAGACCGACAGCACACACTAAAGCTTTCTTT.

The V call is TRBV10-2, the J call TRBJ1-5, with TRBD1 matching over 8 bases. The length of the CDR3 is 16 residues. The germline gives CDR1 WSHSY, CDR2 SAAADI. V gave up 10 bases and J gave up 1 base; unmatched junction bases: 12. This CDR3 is CATSADRVVSNQPQHF. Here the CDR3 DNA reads TGCGCCACTTCCGCGGACAGGGTAGTAAGCAATCAGCCCCAGCATTTT.

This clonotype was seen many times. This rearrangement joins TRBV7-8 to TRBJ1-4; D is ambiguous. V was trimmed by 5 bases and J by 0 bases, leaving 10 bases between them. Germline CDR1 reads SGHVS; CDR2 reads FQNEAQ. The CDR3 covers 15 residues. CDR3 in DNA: TGTGCCAGCAGCCAACGAATTTCAACTAATGAAAAACTGTTTTTT. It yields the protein CASSQRISTNEKLFF.